This T cell receptor (beta chain) was documented in a study of shared clonotypes between healthy human individuals. The length of the CDR3 is 14 residues. Germline assignment: CDR1 MDHEN and CDR2 SYDVKM. Between the trimmed V and J ends, which lost 8 bases and 6 bases, there was a span of 19 bases. Assay: immunoSEQ multiplex PCR; the TCRdb copy retains only in-frame clones and omits some. Of about 460,000 clones in the sample, roughly three quarters were seen once. In its sample, this clone was seen once. The sequencing sample was made of PBMCs. The sequence derives from a woman between 40 and 55 years old in good health. Some clones in this sample may be carry-over from other donors' samples. V and J are TRBV28 and TRBJ1-2; perhaps TRBD1 as D (5 bases). The CDR3 spells CASGRQGPRNGYTF. The CDR3, as DNA: TGTGCCAGCGGTCGCCAGGGCCCAAGGAATGGCTACACCTTC.